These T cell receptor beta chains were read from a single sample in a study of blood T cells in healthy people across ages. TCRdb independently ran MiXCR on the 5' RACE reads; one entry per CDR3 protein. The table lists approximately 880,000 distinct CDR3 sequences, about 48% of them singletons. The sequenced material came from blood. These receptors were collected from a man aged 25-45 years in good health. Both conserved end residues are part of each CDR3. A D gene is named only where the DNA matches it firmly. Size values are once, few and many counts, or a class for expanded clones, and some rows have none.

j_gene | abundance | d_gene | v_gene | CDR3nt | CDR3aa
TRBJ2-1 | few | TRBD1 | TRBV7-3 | TGTGCCAGCAGCTTAGGGGACAGGGACTACAATGAGCAGTTCTTC | CASSLGDRDYNEQFF
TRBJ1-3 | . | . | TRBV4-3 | TGCGCCAGCAGCCAGACCCCTTTATCTGGAAACACCATATATTTT | CASSQTPLSGNTIYF
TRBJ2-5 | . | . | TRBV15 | TGTGCCACCAGCAGAGATCCAATCGACGTGGAGACCCAGTACTTC | CATSRDPIDVETQYF
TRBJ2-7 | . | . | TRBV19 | TGTGCCAGTAGTATGCGGGGCAGCTCCTACGAGCAGTACTTC | CASSMRGSSYEQYF
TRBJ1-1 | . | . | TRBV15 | TGTGCCACCAGCAGGCGCGGCTTCAAGACTGAAGCTTTCTTT | CATSRRGFKTEAFF
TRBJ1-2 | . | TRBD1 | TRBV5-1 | TGCGCCAGCAGCGGAAACAGGGGTGACTATGGCTACACCTTC | CASSGNRGDYGYTF
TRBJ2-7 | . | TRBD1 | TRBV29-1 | TGCGGCGTAAGCGGGACAGGGGGCTACGAGCAGTACTTC | CGVSGTGGYEQYF
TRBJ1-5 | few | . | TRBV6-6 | TGTGCCAGCAATGGGGGATCGGGCAATCAGCCCCAGCATTTT | CASNGGSGNQPQHF
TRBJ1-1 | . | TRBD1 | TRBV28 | TGTGCCAGCGACGACAGGGGTAGGACTGAAGCTTTCTTT | CASDDRGRTEAFF
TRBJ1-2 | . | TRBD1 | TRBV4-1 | TGCGCCAGCAGCCAAGAGTCATTGGGACAGGGAGATAACTATGGCTACACCTTC | CASSQESLGQGDNYGYTF
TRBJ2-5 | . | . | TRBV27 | TGTGCCAGCAGTACCTCGCCGGGTTGGGAGCAGTACTTC | CASSTSPGWEQYF
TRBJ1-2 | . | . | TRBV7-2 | TGTGCCAGCAGTTCTTTGGGCAGCTATGGCTACACCTTC | CASSSLGSYGYTF
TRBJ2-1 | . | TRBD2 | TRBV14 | TGTGCCAGCAGCGTGCGGGGGTACTCCTACAATGAGCAGTTCTTC | CASSVRGYSYNEQFF
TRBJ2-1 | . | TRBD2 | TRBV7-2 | TGTGCCAGCAGCTCAAGTGACGCGGGGGGGCGGCAGTTCTTC | CASSSSDAGGRQFF
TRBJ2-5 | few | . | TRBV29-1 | TGCAGCGTTCAAGGCGACCAAGAGACCCAGTACTTC | CSVQGDQETQYF
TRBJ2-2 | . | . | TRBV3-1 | TGTGCCAGCAGCCAAGACTGGAGAACGAACACCGGGGAGCTGTTTTTT | CASSQDWRTNTGELFF
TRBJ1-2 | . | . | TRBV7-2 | TGTGCCAGCACCTACACGCCACAGGAGGGCTACACCTTC | CASTYTPQEGYTF
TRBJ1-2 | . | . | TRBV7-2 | TGTGCCAGCAGCCCAAACCCACGGGGTCAAAACAGTGGCTACACCTTC | CASSPNPRGQNSGYTF
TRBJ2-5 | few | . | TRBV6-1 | TGTGCCAGCAGTGCTTACTCGCGAGGGGGAAAAAGAGAGACCCAGTACTTC | CASSAYSRGGKRETQYF
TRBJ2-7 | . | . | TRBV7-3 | TGTGCCAGCAGCTCGGACAGCCGCTCCTACGAGCAGTACTTC | CASSSDSRSYEQYF
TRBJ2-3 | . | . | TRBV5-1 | TGCGCCAGCAGCTTCGGGACGGCCCGAGATACGCAGTATTTT | CASSFGTARDTQYF
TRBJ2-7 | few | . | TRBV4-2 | TGTGCCAGCAGCCAAGGCGGACTACGCCCCTACGAGCAGTACTTC | CASSQGGLRPYEQYF
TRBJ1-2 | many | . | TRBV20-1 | TGCAGTGCTAGCCAAACCCAGGGCCGGGGCTACACCTTC | CSASQTQGRGYTF
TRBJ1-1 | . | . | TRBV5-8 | TGTGCCAGCAGCCCGGAGGTCGCGCCGGGGAGAGCTTTCTTT | CASSPEVAPGRAFF
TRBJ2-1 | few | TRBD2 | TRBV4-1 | TGCGCCAGCAGCCAAGATAGGGACTGGGCTAGCGGGGCCCCCTACAATGAGCAGTTCTTC | CASSQDRDWASGAPYNEQFF
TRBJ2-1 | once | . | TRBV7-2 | TGTGCCAGCAGCTTAGCTTGGATTTACAATGAGCAGTTCTTC | CASSLAWIYNEQFF